This T cell receptor (beta chain) emerged from a study of Ad26.COV2.S vaccination and SARS-CoV-2 variants. On the study more broadly: As a participant in COV1001, the donor was in the Ad26.COV2.S trial arm. The authors gave Ad26.COV2.S intramuscularly, either once or twice 56 days apart. Broader study findings: The study found similar non-spike TCR breadth in vaccine and placebo recipients.

Specified treatment: around 19 received Ad26.COV2.S at low or high dose, single or two shots; 5 received placebo; per-sample allocation not given. The investigators took samples on day 63 after the first vaccine or placebo injection. Within Boston, the person who donated was an adult of 18-55 years. The V and J ends lost 4 bases and 2 bases, in that order; junction bases with no gene match: 8. This CDR3 contains 17 residues. The germline gives CDR1 KGHDR, CDR2 SFDVKD. A note on this clone: What it recognizes is unknown.

Repertoires were generated with immunoSEQ multiplex PCR, while TCRdb's copy carries only in-frame clones and drops some. Of roughly 700,000 clones listed, roughly nine tenths are singletons. Specimen: peripheral blood, collected in a trial of Ad26.COV2.S vaccine versus placebo. The receptor was derived from a person between 18 and 59 years old who received the Ad26.COV2.S COVID-19 vaccine or a placebo. The chain couples TRBV24-1 to TRBJ2-3; 10 bases agree with TRBD1. CDR3 in DNA: TGTGCCACCAGTGACGACAGGGGGCAAGACCTCACAGATACGCAGTATTTT. The encoded protein is CATSDDRGQDLTDTQYF.